These T cell receptor beta chains were read from a single sample in a study of early stage breast cancer tumors. TCRdb keeps only in-frame clones here, not all; method: immunoSEQ multiplex PCR. The table has about 25,000 clones, roughly 67% seen once. The sequenced material came from breast tumor tissue. These receptors originate from a person aged 55-75 years with breast cancer. Each CDR3 is given with its conserved first and last residue. The order of the fields is J gene, clone size, D gene, V gene, CDR3 protein, CDR3 DNA. D genes are given only for firm matches. Clone size appears in some rows only: once, few, many, or a class for an expanded clone.

J: TRBJ1-5; size: once; D: TRBD1; V: TRBV7-8; CDR3: CASSLQGAGGNQPQHF; DNA: TGTGCCAGCAGCTTACAGGGGGCCGGGGGCAATCAGCCCCAGCATTTT
J: TRBJ1-5; size: -; D: -; V: TRBV2; CDR3: CASIQTLIPGSNQPQHF; DNA: TGTGCCAGCATCCAAACCCTCATTCCGGGAAGCAATCAGCCCCAGCATTTT
J: TRBJ1-2; size: once; D: -; V: TRBV27; CDR3: CASSLSRQAYGYTF; DNA: TGTGCCAGCAGTTTATCACGACAGGCCTATGGCTACACCTTC
J: TRBJ2-7; size: -; D: TRBD1; V: TRBV6-5; CDR3: CASSYAPTGYEQYF; DNA: TGTGCCAGCAGTTACGCTCCGACAGGGTACGAGCAGTACTTC
J: TRBJ2-1; size: -; D: -; V: TRBV7-6; CDR3: CASSLRLTGHEQFF; DNA: TGTGCCAGCAGCTTACGCTTAACAGGGCATGAGCAGTTCTTC
J: TRBJ2-5; size: -; D: TRBD1; V: TRBV7-9; CDR3: CASSPRQGRKTQYF; DNA: TGTGCCAGCAGCCCGCGACAGGGGCGAAAGACCCAGTACTTC
J: TRBJ1-1; size: -; D: -; V: TRBV15; CDR3: CATSRGLEGVNTEAFF; DNA: TGTGCCACCAGCAGAGGCCTAGAGGGGGTGAACACTGAAGCTTTCTTT
J: TRBJ1-3; size: few; D: -; V: TRBV28; CDR3: CAILDRKGNTIYF; DNA: TGTGCCATTCTTGACAGAAAGGGAAACACCATATATTTT
J: TRBJ2-5; size: few; D: -; V: TRBV29-1; CDR3: CSVGRTEGGETQYF; DNA: TGCAGCGTTGGAAGGACGGAGGGCGGCGAGACCCAGTACTTC
J: TRBJ2-2; size: few; D: -; V: TRBV7-9; CDR3: CASSLLGVAAGELFF; DNA: TGTGCCAGCAGCTTACTCGGAGTAGCCGCCGGGGAGCTGTTTTTT
J: TRBJ2-5; size: -; D: -; V: TRBV5-8; CDR3: CASKGGTGRETQYF; DNA: TGTGCCAGCAAGGGGGGGACAGGTCGAGAGACCCAGTACTTC
J: TRBJ2-2; size: -; D: -; V: TRBV14; CDR3: CASSQGSGTGELFF; DNA: TGTGCCAGCAGCCAAGGGTCGGGCACCGGGGAGCTGTTTTTT
J: TRBJ2-7; size: -; D: TRBD1; V: TRBV5-1; CDR3: CASSSGQTSYEQYF; DNA: TGCGCCAGCAGCTCGGGACAGACATCCTACGAGCAGTACTTC
J: TRBJ2-3; size: -; D: -; V: TRBV27; CDR3: CASGGGWSLTDTQYF; DNA: TGTGCCAGCGGCGGAGGCTGGAGTCTAACAGATACGCAGTATTTT
J: TRBJ1-4; size: -; D: TRBD1; V: TRBV4-3; CDR3: CASSPRQGANEKLFF; DNA: TGCGCCAGCAGCCCTAGACAGGGGGCAAATGAAAAACTGTTTTTT
J: TRBJ2-3; size: few; D: -; V: TRBV4-3; CDR3: CASSPIRVAGDTQYF; DNA: TGCGCCAGCAGCCCGATCAGGGTAGCAGGGGATACGCAGTATTTT
J: TRBJ2-1; size: -; D: -; V: TRBV7-2; CDR3: CASSLEPRQAAEQFF; DNA: TGTGCCAGCAGCTTAGAACCCCGACAGGCGGCTGAGCAGTTCTTC
J: TRBJ1-3; size: -; D: -; V: TRBV7-2; CDR3: CASSFERNTIYF; DNA: TGTGCCAGCAGCTTCGAGCGAAACACCATATATTTT
J: TRBJ1-1; size: -; D: -; V: TRBV11-2; CDR3: CASVGLNTEAFF; DNA: TGTGCCAGCGTCGGACTTAACACTGAAGCTTTCTTT
J: TRBJ2-1; size: -; D: TRBD2; V: TRBV11-2; CDR3: CASSLARGGRAYNEQFF; DNA: TGTGCCAGCAGCTTAGCCCGTGGCGGGAGGGCCTACAATGAGCAGTTCTTC
J: TRBJ2-7; size: -; D: -; V: TRBV6-1; CDR3: CASSEGQEAYEQYF; DNA: TGTGCCAGCAGTGAAGGGCAGGAGGCCTACGAGCAGTACTTC
J: TRBJ1-4; size: -; D: TRBD1; V: TRBV18; CDR3: CASSPRQGVNLATNEKLFF; DNA: TGTGCCAGCTCACCTCGACAGGGAGTTAATCTTGCAACTAATGAAAAACTGTTTTTT